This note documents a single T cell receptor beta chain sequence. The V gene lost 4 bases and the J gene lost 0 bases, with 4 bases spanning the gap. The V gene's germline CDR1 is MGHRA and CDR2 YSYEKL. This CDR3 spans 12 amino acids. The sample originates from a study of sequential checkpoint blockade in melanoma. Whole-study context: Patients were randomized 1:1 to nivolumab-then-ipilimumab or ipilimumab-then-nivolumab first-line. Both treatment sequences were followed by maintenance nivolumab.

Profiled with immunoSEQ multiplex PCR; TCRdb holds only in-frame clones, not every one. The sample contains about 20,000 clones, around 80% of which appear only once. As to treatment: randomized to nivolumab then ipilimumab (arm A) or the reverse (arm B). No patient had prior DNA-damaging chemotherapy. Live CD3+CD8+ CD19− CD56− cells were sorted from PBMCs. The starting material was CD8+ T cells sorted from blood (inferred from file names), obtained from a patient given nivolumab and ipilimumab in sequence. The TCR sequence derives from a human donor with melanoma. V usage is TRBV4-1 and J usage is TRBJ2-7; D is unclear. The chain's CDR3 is CASSRDSYEQYF. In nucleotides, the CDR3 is TGCGCCAGCAGCCGCGACTCCTACGAGCAGTACTTC.